This T cell receptor (beta chain) was sequenced for a study of T cells in Graves' hyperthyroidism and ophthalmopathy. Amplified TCR beta CDR3 regions derived from RNA transcripts. RT-PCR in the first round (using the HTBI primer set) targeted the TCR CDR3. TCRdb ran MiXCR on the multiplex PCR reads and lists one entry per CDR3 protein. In the table there are hundreds of thousands of distinct CDR3 sequences, 15% of which are singletons. Per the germline V gene, CDR1 is SQVTM and CDR2 is ANQGSEA. Trimming at V came to 4 bases and at J to 4 bases, leaving 4 bases not matched to a gene. CDR3 size: 13 residues.

This receptor was taken from an older woman with Graves' ophthalmopathy. This sequence joins TRBV29-1 and TRBJ2-1; 7 nucleotides agree with TRBD1. The sample consisted of blood. CDR3 amino acids: CSVVWTGYNEQFF. DNA for the CDR3: TGCAGCGTTGTGTGGACAGGATACAATGAGCAGTTCTTC.